This passage covers 24 T cell receptor beta chains from one sample sequenced in a study of CD8+ T cells in alopecia areata (dated by TCRdb to the late 2010s). Taken with the paper, the label for time point translates to: approximately 4 weeks on oral tofacitinib. The treatment or condition label on this specimen signifies: oral pan-JAK inhibitor, 5-10 mg twice daily. The library relied on the immunoSEQ multiplex PCR assay. For TCR sequencing, RNA was extracted from every sample and reverse transcribed into cDNA to serve as template. TCRdb holds this immuneACCESS table with in-frame rearrangements only. Some clones are missing; in checked studies, unresolved V genes explain under half, and the rest has no known cause. Counted in this sample were about 140,000 clones; about 86% of them appeared once. Roughly 13% of the sample lies in the top ten. The source was CD8+ T cells sorted from blood, collected at week 4, from a patient treated with tofacitinib. The receptors shown here come from a human donor with alopecia areata.

J is TRBJ2-2 and V is TRBV4-1; no clear D. The CDR3 extends over 14 amino acids. Trimming pared 5 bases from V and 3 bases from J, leaving 10 bases between. CDR1 and CDR2 from the germline V gene are MGHRA and YSYEKL. The chain's CDR3 is CASSGQAYTGELFF. CDR3 nucleotides: TGCGCCAGCAGCGGTCAGGCCTACACCGGGGAGCTGTTTTTT.

The gene calls are TRBV5-1 and TRBJ2-7; D tentatively reads TRBD1 or TRBD2 (5 bases each). V lost 4 bases and J 6 bases, leaving 17 bases between the germline ends. There are 14 residues in the CDR3. Per the germline V gene, CDR1 is SGHRS and CDR2 is YFSETQ. DNA of the CDR3: TGCGCCAGCAGCCATGGGGACGGGCAGTCCGAGCAGTACTTC. Translation gives CASSHGDGQSEQYF.

V and J are TRBV5-6 and TRBJ1-1; no firm D call. The CDR3 length is 14 residues. The ends were cut back, 0 bases at V and 8 bases at J, with 14 bases in the middle. The germline V gene has CDR1 SGHDT and CDR2 YYEEEE. The CDR3 loop reads CASSLARKAPEAFF. In DNA form, the CDR3 reads TGTGCCAGCAGCTTGGCACGGAAGGCACCAGAAGCTTTCTTT.

The chain carries TRBV5-4 and TRBJ1-4; a possible D gene is TRBD1 (6 bases). The CDR3 has 15 residues. Looked up from germline, CDR1 is SGHNT and CDR2 is YYREEE (reference sequence). Trimming pared 1 base from V and 2 bases from J, leaving 9 bases between. The CDR3 DNA is TGTGCCAGCAGCTTGTGGCAGGGGACTAATGAAAAACTGTTTTTT. The encoded protein is CASSLWQGTNEKLFF.

The V call is TRBV9, the J call TRBJ2-2, with 7 bases identical to TRBD2. The germline gives CDR1 SGDLS, CDR2 YYNGEE. This CDR3 is 15 amino acids long. V shed 0 bases and J 6 bases; nucleotides not matched to a gene: 5. For the CDR3, the DNA is TGTGCCAGCAGCGTAGGGGACTACCCTTCCGGGGAGCTGTTTTTT. Amino acids: CASSVGDYPSGELFF.

This sequence joins TRBV15 and TRBJ2-7, with D maybe TRBD1 (5 bases). The V gene lost 1 base and the J gene lost 2 bases, with 6 bases spanning the gap. Germline V gives CDR1 LNHNV, CDR2 YYDKDF (reference sequence). The length of the CDR3 is 13 residues. CDR3 residues: CATSRVTAYEQYF. The CDR3 DNA is TGTGCCACCAGCAGAGTGACAGCCTACGAGCAGTACTTC.

A few counts support this clone. The chain has TRBV6-5 and TRBJ2-2, with no clear D. Per germline, CDR1 MNHEY and CDR2 SVGAGI. The CDR3 has 14 amino acids. V gave up 0 bases and J gave up 5 bases, with 7 bases separating them. The CDR3 protein is CASSYSSPTGELFF. For the CDR3, the DNA is TGTGCCAGCAGTTACTCGAGCCCGACCGGGGAGCTGTTTTTT.

This chain uses TRBV27 with TRBJ2-7; possibly TRBD2 for D (6 bases). This CDR3 is built from 17 residues. With 5 bases removed from V and 0 bases from J, the gap between germline ends came to 20 bases. Germline CDR1 reads MNHEY; CDR2 reads SMNVEV (reference sequence). This chain's CDR3 is CASSQIGDFLSSYEQYF. CDR3 bases: TGTGCCAGCAGTCAAATTGGGGACTTCCTAAGCTCCTACGAGCAGTACTTC.

The gene calls are TRBV6-5 and TRBJ2-7, with D possibly matching TRBD2 (5 bases). Germline-derived CDR1 and CDR2 are MNHEY and SVGAGI. The CDR3 extends over 13 amino acids. V lost 2 bases, J lost 3 bases, and 8 bases lay in between. The CDR3 spells CASSYGGNYEQYF. The DNA for the CDR3 is TGTGCCAGCAGTTACGGAGGCAACTACGAGCAGTACTTC.

The chain is built from TRBV29-1 and TRBJ2-3; D gene ambiguous. Germline assignment: CDR1 SQVTM and CDR2 ANQGSEA. V lost 2 bases to trimming and J lost 2 bases, with 11 bases between them. The CDR3 is 14 residues long. The CDR3 bases are TGCAGCGTTGAACCGGAAGACCCCACAGATACGCAGTATTTT. It encodes CSVEPEDPTDTQYF.

This clone has just a few counts. The gene calls are TRBV5-4 and TRBJ2-1; D is ambiguous. CDR3 length equals 15 residues. V was shortened by 3 bases and J by 6 bases, with 16 bases between the two germline ends. CDR1 is SGHNT, CDR2 YYREEE, per germline (reference sequence). The CDR3 nucleotides read TGTGCCAGCAGCTCCTATATAGGCGTTGGCAATGAGCAGTTCTTC. As protein: CASSSYIGVGNEQFF. The full variable domain, with the rest looked up from reference TRBV5-4 and TRBJ2-1, is ETGVTQSPTHLIKTRGQQVTLRCSSQSGHNTVSWYQQALGQGPQFIFQYYREEENGRGNFPPRFSGLQFPNYSSELNVNALELDDSALYLCASSSYIGVGNEQFFGPGTRLTVL.

V gene TRBV5-1 combines with J gene TRBJ2-2; tentatively, D is TRBD2 (6 bases). Germline V CDR1 and CDR2: SGHRS, YFSETQ. The CDR3 consists of 17 residues. Trimming left V 0 bases short and J 5 bases short, with 17 bases between. CDR3 bases: TGCGCCAGCAGCTTGGGTTTATACGGGAGTGGAACCGGGGAGCTGTTTTTT. It is translated as CASSLGLYGSGTGELFF.

The DNA of the CDR3 is TGTGCCACGACTGGGCCGGGACTAGCGGCCGACACAGATACGCAGTATTTT. Amino acid sequence: CATTGPGLAADTDTQYF. This chain joins TRBV19 and TRBJ2-3; TRBD2 aligns across 11 bases. V was pared by 10 bases and J by 2 bases, with 14 bases of the junction left unmatched. The CDR3 has 17 residues. CDR1 is LNHDA, CDR2 SQIVND, per germline (reference sequence).

This chain connects TRBV29-1 to TRBJ2-1, with D unresolved. Germline-derived CDR1 and CDR2 are SQVTM and ANQGSEA. Trimming removed 1 base from V and 4 bases from J, with 14 bases in between. The CDR3 is 15 residues long. This chain's CDR3 is CSVEAATRPYNEQFF. CDR3 bases: TGCAGCGTTGAAGCAGCCACAAGACCTTACAATGAGCAGTTCTTC.

The rearrangement uses TRBV29-1 and TRBJ2-1, with 8 positions matching TRBD2. The ends lost 4 bases at V and 0 bases at J; junction bases unmatched: 5. The V gene's germline CDR1 is SQVTM and CDR2 ANQGSEA. This CDR3 has 15 amino acids. The CDR3 loop reads CSVGGREASYNEQFF. CDR3 DNA: TGCAGCGTTGGAGGGCGGGAGGCCTCCTACAATGAGCAGTTCTTC.

The rearrangement joins TRBV5-6 to TRBJ2-1; the D gene is possibly TRBD2 (6 bases). CDR1 is SGHDT and CDR2 is YYEEEE in the germline V gene. The CDR3 contains 15 residues. Trimming took off 0 bases at V and 9 bases at J, with 16 bases between the two ends. CDR3 nucleotide sequence: TGTGCCAGCAGCTTGGCAGGGAGGCCTTACGGTGAGCAGTTCTTC. Encoded protein: CASSLAGRPYGEQFF.

The rearrangement uses TRBV5-1 and TRBJ2-7, with 9 bases that match TRBD1. V lost 4 bases to trimming and J lost 6 bases; unmatched junction nucleotides: 14. The CDR3 covers 16 residues. The germline CDR1 and CDR2 sequences are SGHRS and YFSETQ. DNA for the CDR3: TGCGCCAGCAGCCCACTCACGGGACAGGGATGGAGCGAGCAGTACTTC. Amino acid sequence: CASSPLTGQGWSEQYF.

The chain has TRBV7-9 and TRBJ2-7; 7 bases agree with TRBD1. The CDR3 loop spans 11 amino acids. Losses at the gene ends were 2 bases for V and 11 bases for J; bases not matched to a gene: 3. The germline CDR1 and CDR2 sequences are SEHNR and FQNEAQ (reference sequence). CDR3 residues: CASSLQGVEYF. CDR3 DNA sequence: TGTGCCAGCAGCTTACAGGGGGTGGAGTACTTC.

The genes are TRBV27 and TRBJ2-1; D is possibly TRBD2 (5 bases). Germline V gives CDR1 MNHEY, CDR2 SMNVEV (reference sequence). V was cut by 2 bases and J by 5 bases, with 13 bases left in between. This CDR3 is 15 amino acids long. This chain's CDR3 is CASSLGSGLNNEQFF. CDR3 nucleotide sequence: TGTGCCAGCAGTTTAGGGAGCGGACTTAACAATGAGCAGTTCTTC.

The chain combines TRBV5-1 with TRBJ2-1; D uncertain. CDR1 and CDR2 from the germline V gene are SGHRS and YFSETQ. The CDR3 is made up of 15 amino acids. The V gene lost 2 bases and the J gene lost 1 base, with 10 bases spanning the gap. The CDR3 is CASSFRQRSYNEQFF. CDR3 nucleotides: TGCGCCAGCAGCTTCCGGCAGAGATCCTACAATGAGCAGTTCTTC.

The chain couples TRBV5-4 to TRBJ2-7; D may match TRBD1 or TRBD2 (5 bases each). The CDR3 has 14 amino acids. V lost 1 base and J 4 bases, leaving 12 bases between the germline ends. CDR1 and CDR2 (germline): SGHNT, YYREEE (reference sequence). Here the CDR3 DNA reads TGTGCCAGCAGCTTGTCCGGGGCGCGGTACGAGCAGTACTTC. It translates to CASSLSGARYEQYF.

The V call is TRBV7-9, the J call TRBJ2-7; no clear D. In germline, CDR1 is SEHNR, CDR2 FQNEAQ (reference sequence). V dropped 4 bases and J dropped 2 bases, with 15 bases sitting between them. This CDR3 comprises 15 residues. This CDR3 is CASSSKDGRTYEQYF. In DNA form, the CDR3 reads TGTGCCAGCAGCTCTAAGGACGGTCGGACCTACGAGCAGTACTTC.

The chain carries TRBV29-1 and TRBJ1-5; 8 positions agree with TRBD1. This CDR3 has 14 amino acids. V lost 6 bases to trimming and J lost 3 bases; unmatched junction nucleotides: 7. Germline lookup yields CDR1 SQVTM and CDR2 ANQGSEA. The CDR3 is CSVLTGEYNQPQHF. DNA of the CDR3: TGCAGCGTGTTGACAGGGGAATACAATCAGCCCCAGCATTTT.

The chain links TRBV5-4 to TRBJ2-7; no firm D call. Trimming pared 0 bases from V and 3 bases from J, leaving 10 bases between. The CDR3 runs to 14 residues. Germline V gene lookup returns CDR1 SGHNT and CDR2 YYREEE (reference sequence). The CDR3 DNA sequence: TGTGCCAGCAGCTTGGAGGGCAGTCGCTACGAGCAGTACTTC. Amino acids: CASSLEGSRYEQYF.